The 21 T cell receptor beta chains below all came from one sample that was sequenced in a study of cytomegalovirus exposure and HLA in healthy donors. PCR amplification relied on 60 Vbeta primers (plus 13 Jbeta primers). Assay: immunoSEQ multiplex PCR; the TCRdb copy retains only in-frame clones and omits some. This table holds about 200,000 clones. Input material: PBMCs. The receptors were sampled from a boy younger than 18 in good health and CMV-seronegative.

This chain links TRBV10-3 with TRBJ2-2; 7 bases are shared with TRBD2. This CDR3 region has 13 residues. Looked up from germline, CDR1 is ENHRY and CDR2 is SYGVKD. Germline trimming cut 10 bases from V and 5 bases from J; bases unmatched to any gene: 7. CDR3 sequence reads: CATGGGPTGELFF. CDR3 DNA sequence: TGTGCCACTGGCGGGGGACCGACCGGGGAGCTGTTTTTT.

The chain joins TRBV28 to TRBJ1-5; 12 bases fit TRBD1. The CDR3 consists of 16 residues. The V gene's germline CDR1 is MDHEN and CDR2 SYDVKM. With 5 bases clipped from V and 6 bases from J, the junction kept 8 bases outside the gene matches. This CDR3 is CASSRWDRGLGQPQHF. Written as DNA, the CDR3 is TGTGCCAGCAGTAGATGGGACAGGGGGCTGGGTCAGCCCCAGCATTTT.

V usage is TRBV5-6 and J usage is TRBJ1-1; maybe TRBD1 (5 bases). The CDR3 runs to 17 residues. V was pared by 1 base and J by 3 bases, with 19 bases between. Germline V gene lookup returns CDR1 SGHDT and CDR2 YYEEEE. Written as DNA, the CDR3 is TGTGCCAGCAGCTTGTTGGGGCAGGGAGGGGTGCACACTGAAGCTTTCTTT. Encoded protein: CASSLLGQGGVHTEAFF.

As DNA, the CDR3 is TGTGCCAGCAGCCCCCGACCCCAACTAGCGGGGGGGTTGGAGACCCAGTACTTC. Encoded protein: CASSPRPQLAGGLETQYF. The J gene is TRBJ2-5, the V gene TRBV7-2; 13 nucleotides agree with TRBD2. This CDR3 is 18 amino acids long. J gave up 5 bases and V 5 bases, and 14 bases lay outside the gene matches. In germline, CDR1 is SGHTA, CDR2 FQGNSA.

The genes are TRBV2 and TRBJ2-1, with D possibly matching TRBD2 (6 bases). From germline, CDR1 is SNHLY and CDR2 FYNNEI. V was cut by 6 bases and J by 3 bases, with 12 bases left in between. The CDR3 length is 14 residues. The CDR3 loop is CASSSGTYYNEQFF. The CDR3, as DNA: TGTGCCAGCAGCTCCGGGACTTACTACAATGAGCAGTTCTTC. Based on the CDR3 plus reference TRBV2 and TRBJ2-1, the full variable domain is EPEVTQTPSHQVTQMGQEVILRCVPISNHLYFYWYRQILGQKVEFLVSFYNNEISEKSEIFDDQFSVERPDGSNFTLKIRSTKLEDSAMYFCASSSGTYYNEQFFGPGTRLTVL.

J is TRBJ2-1 and V is TRBV4-1; 7 nucleotides line up with TRBD2. The junction had 8 bases not matched to a gene; V was cut back by 4 bases and J by 8 bases. The CDR3 length is 14 residues. Looked up from germline, CDR1 is MGHRA and CDR2 is YSYEKL. CDR3 sequence: CASSLPLGGDEQFF. CDR3 sequence (DNA): TGCGCCAGCAGCCTCCCCCTGGGGGGGGATGAGCAGTTCTTC.

V is TRBV5-8 and J is TRBJ1-6; 7 nucleotides line up with TRBD1. The CDR3 covers 14 residues. Per germline, CDR1 SGHTS and CDR2 YDEGEE. V lost 4 bases and J lost 9; bases outside the gene matches: 7. CDR3: CASSQGQWSSPLHF. As DNA, the CDR3 is TGTGCCAGCAGCCAGGGACAGTGGAGTTCACCCCTCCACTTT.

This chain uses TRBV7-9 with TRBJ2-1, with TRBD2 matching over 8 bases. The CDR3 is 17 amino acids. Looked up from germline, CDR1 is SEHNR and CDR2 is FQNEAQ (reference sequence). The V and J ends lost 8 bases and 1 base, in that order; junction bases with no gene match: 13. The CDR3 region is CASYMAGGPGSYNEQFF. CDR3 DNA sequence: TGTGCCAGCTACATGGCGGGGGGCCCAGGTTCCTACAATGAGCAGTTCTTC.

The chain uses TRBV6-5 and TRBJ2-7; 7 nucleotides agree with TRBD1. V lost 8 bases and J lost 6; bases outside the gene matches: 10. The length of the CDR3 is 13 residues. Germline CDR1 and CDR2: MNHEY and SVGAGI. CDR3 in DNA: TGTGCCAGCGGGGCAGGGGGTGATTCCGAGCAGTACTTC. Protein product: CASGAGGDSEQYF.

This chain uses TRBV9 with TRBJ1-1; 8 nucleotides align to TRBD1. There are 15 residues in the CDR3. CDR1 SGDLS and CDR2 YYNGEE come from the germline V gene. V trimming: 4 bases; J trimming: 0 bases; junction bases outside the gene matches: 5. CDR3 sequence (DNA): TGTGCCAGCAGCCCCCGACAGGGGTTGAACACTGAAGCTTTCTTT. Protein product: CASSPRQGLNTEAFF.

The J gene is TRBJ1-3, the V gene TRBV6-1; a possible D gene is TRBD1 (6 bases). V gave up 3 bases and J gave up 0 bases, with 15 bases separating them. The germline gives CDR1 MNHNS, CDR2 SASEGT. The CDR3 is 17 amino acids. The DNA of the CDR3 is TGTGCCAGCAGTGACAGGGGCTCAGGCAGCTCTGGAAACACCATATATTTT. It yields the protein CASSDRGSGSSGNTIYF.

The rearrangement joins TRBV7-8 to TRBJ2-5, with D tentatively TRBD1 (6 bases). Trimming cost V 1 base and J 5 bases, with 23 bases left between them. Germline V gene data show CDR1 as SGHVS and CDR2 as FQNEAQ. The length of the CDR3 is 18 residues. The CDR3 loop is CASSLGSLWQGPTETQYF. The CDR3 DNA reads as TGTGCCAGCAGCTTAGGAAGTCTCTGGCAGGGGCCCACGGAGACCCAGTACTTC.

This chain connects TRBV5-1 to TRBJ2-7; D unclear. The CDR3 spans 13 residues. Germline CDR1 and CDR2: SGHRS and YFSETQ. V was trimmed by 4 bases and J by 5 bases, leaving 13 bases between them. Here the CDR3 reads CASSAPNSHEQYF. For the CDR3, the DNA is TGCGCCAGCAGCGCCCCCAACAGCCACGAGCAGTACTTC. Filled out from reference TRBV5-1 and TRBJ2-7, the complete variable domain reads KAGVTQTPRYLIKTRGQQVTLSCSPISGHRSVSWYQQTPGQGLQFLFEYFSETQRNKGNFPGRFSGRQFSNSRSEMNVSTLELGDSALYLCASSAPNSHEQYFGPGTRLTVT.

V usage is TRBV4-1 and J usage is TRBJ2-1, with TRBD2 matching 7 bases. From germline, CDR1 is MGHRA and CDR2 YSYEKL. The CDR3 extends over 16 amino acids. Trimming cost V 1 base and J 8 bases; bases outside gene matches: 11. CDR3 loop: CASSQGAGVKGDEQFF. CDR3 DNA: TGCGCCAGCAGCCAAGGTGCGGGGGTCAAAGGGGATGAGCAGTTCTTC.

The chain couples TRBV6-6 to TRBJ1-2; TRBD1 aligns across 8 bases. Germline trimming cut 5 bases from V and 6 bases from J; bases unmatched to any gene: 8. From germline, CDR1 is MNHNY and CDR2 SVGAGI (reference sequence). The CDR3 is 14 residues long. The CDR3 here is CASSIGQGRNGYTF. The CDR3 DNA reads TGTGCCAGCAGTATCGGACAGGGTCGGAATGGCTACACCTTC.

The chain links TRBV11-2 to TRBJ1-4; D is possibly TRBD1 (5 bases). CDR1 SGHAT and CDR2 FQNNGV come from the germline V gene. This CDR3 spans 18 amino acids. V was trimmed by 2 bases and J by 7 bases, leaving 23 bases between them. The CDR3 loop is CASSLFSGSLSSGEKLFF. The CDR3 coding sequence is TGTGCCAGCAGCTTATTTTCAGGGTCTCTGAGTTCCGGTGAAAAACTGTTTTTT.

The V and J genes are TRBV27 and TRBJ2-1, with TRBD1 matching 10 bases. After removal of 5 bases from V and 5 bases from J, the junction contained 9 bases not matched to a gene. CDR3 length: 16 amino acids. In germline, CDR1 is MNHEY, CDR2 SMNVEV (reference sequence). The CDR3 DNA reads TGTGCCAGCAGTCACGGCACCGGGACAGGGGACAATGAGCAGTTCTTC. As protein: CASSHGTGTGDNEQFF.

The chain employs TRBV30 and TRBJ1-2; 8 bases align to TRBD1. Unmatched junction bases numbered 6, after V lost 4 bases and J lost 2 bases. Per the germline V gene, CDR1 is GTSNPN and CDR2 is SVGIG (reference sequence). The CDR3 spans 14 residues. The CDR3 DNA reads TGTGCCTGGAATAGACAGGGGACCAACTATGGCTACACCTTC. Translation: CAWNRQGTNYGYTF.

The chain couples TRBV7-9 to TRBJ2-2; D perhaps matches TRBD2 (5 bases). Trimming took off 5 bases at V and 0 bases at J, with 7 bases between the two ends. The length of the CDR3 is 14 residues. Germline-derived CDR1 and CDR2 are SEHNR and FQNEAQ (reference sequence). The CDR3 coding sequence is TGTGCCAGCAGCCGGACTGCGAACACCGGGGAGCTGTTTTTT. This gives the protein CASSRTANTGELFF.

Concerning this clone: Other DNA sequences of this sample code for an identical CDR3. The gene calls are TRBV5-1 and TRBJ2-7, with unresolved D. The CDR3 consists of 14 residues. Per germline, CDR1 SGHRS and CDR2 YFSETQ. V lost 0 bases to trimming and J lost 2 bases, with 9 bases between them. DNA of the CDR3: TGCGCCAGCAGCTTGGGAGACTCAACCTACGAGCAGTACTTC. Protein sequence: CASSLGDSTYEQYF. Looking up the rest from reference TRBV5-1 and TRBJ2-7 gives the full variable domain: KAGVTQTPRYLIKTRGQQVTLSCSPISGHRSVSWYQQTPGQGLQFLFEYFSETQRNKGNFPGRFSGRQFSNSRSEMNVSTLELGDSALYLCASSLGDSTYEQYFGPGTRLTVT.

This chain joins TRBV5-6 and TRBJ1-5; TRBD1 aligns across 7 bases. The CDR3 contains 16 residues. Germline CDR1 is SGHDT and CDR2 is YYEEEE. J lost 3 bases, V lost 0 bases, and 6 bases had no gene match. The CDR3: CASSLGGGRVNQPQHF. The CDR3 DNA reads TGTGCCAGCAGCTTGGGAGGGGGCCGGGTCAATCAGCCCCAGCATTTT.